The entry that follows covers one T cell receptor (beta chain) sequence. The antigen is not known. This sample is drawn from a study of cytomegalovirus exposure and HLA in healthy donors. Overall study: Out of about 179 million T cells, an earlier analysis found some 110 million unique TCR beta sequences in total. Study findings and constraints: Follow-up analysis later connected one missense variant in DCLRE1C with trimming of TCR beta V- and J-genes.

The PCR was carried out with 60 Vbeta primers and 13 Jbeta primers. Profiling relied on immunoSEQ multiplex PCR, and the TCRdb table lists in-frame clones only, not all of them. The repertoire includes around 160,000 clones, over 75% of them detected once, and 1.9% sits in the top ten. Germline CDR1 reads SQVTM; CDR2 reads ANQGSEA. V shed 7 bases and J shed 5 bases, with 15 bases lying between them. The CDR3 extends over 12 amino acids. Sequenced: PBMCs. V and J are TRBV29-1 and TRBJ2-7; D may be TRBD2 (6 bases). This clonotype was sampled from a human donor in good health. The CDR3 here is CSARGGPDEQYF. CDR3 coding DNA: TGCAGCGCAAGGGGAGGACCCGACGAGCAGTACTTC.